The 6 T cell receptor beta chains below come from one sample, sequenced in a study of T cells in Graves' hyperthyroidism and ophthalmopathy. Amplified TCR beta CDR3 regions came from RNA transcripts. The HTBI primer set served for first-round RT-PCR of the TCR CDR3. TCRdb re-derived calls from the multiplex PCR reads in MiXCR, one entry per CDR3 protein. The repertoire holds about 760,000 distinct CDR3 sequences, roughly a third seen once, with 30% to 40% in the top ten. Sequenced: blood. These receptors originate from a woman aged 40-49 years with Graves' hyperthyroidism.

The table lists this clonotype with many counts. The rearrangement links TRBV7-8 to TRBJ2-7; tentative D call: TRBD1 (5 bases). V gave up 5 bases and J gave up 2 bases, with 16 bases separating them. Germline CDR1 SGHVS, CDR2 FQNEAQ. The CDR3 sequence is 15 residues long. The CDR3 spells CASSRQHGRTYEQYF. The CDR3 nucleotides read TGTGCCAGCAGCCGACAGCACGGCCGTACCTACGAGCAGTACTTC.

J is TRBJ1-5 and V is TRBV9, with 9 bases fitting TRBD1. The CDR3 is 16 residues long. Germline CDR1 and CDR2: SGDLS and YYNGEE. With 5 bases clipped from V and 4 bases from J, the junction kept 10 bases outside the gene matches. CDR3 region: CASSVQQGAGNQPQHF. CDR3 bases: TGTGCCAGCAGTGTCCAACAGGGGGCAGGTAATCAGCCCCAGCATTTT.

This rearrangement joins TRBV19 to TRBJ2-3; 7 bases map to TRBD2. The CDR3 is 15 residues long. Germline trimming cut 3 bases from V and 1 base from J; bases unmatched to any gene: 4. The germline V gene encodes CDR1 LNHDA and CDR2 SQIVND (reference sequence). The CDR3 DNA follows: TGTGCCAGTAGTATCTTGGCGGGGGGCACAGATACGCAGTATTTT. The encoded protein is CASSILAGGTDTQYF.

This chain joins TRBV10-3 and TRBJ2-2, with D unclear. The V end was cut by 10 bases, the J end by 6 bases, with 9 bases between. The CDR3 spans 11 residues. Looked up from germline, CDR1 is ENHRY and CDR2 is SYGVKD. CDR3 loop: CASKHAGELFF. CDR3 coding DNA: TGTGCCAGCAAACATGCCGGGGAGCTGTTTTTT.

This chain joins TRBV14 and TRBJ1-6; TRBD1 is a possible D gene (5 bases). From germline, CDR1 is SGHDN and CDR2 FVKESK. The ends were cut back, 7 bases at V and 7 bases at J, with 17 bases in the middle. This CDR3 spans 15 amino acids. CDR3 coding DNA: TGTGCCAGCACGTCGGTTCAGGGAAAAAATTCACCCCTCCACTTT. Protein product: CASTSVQGKNSPLHF.

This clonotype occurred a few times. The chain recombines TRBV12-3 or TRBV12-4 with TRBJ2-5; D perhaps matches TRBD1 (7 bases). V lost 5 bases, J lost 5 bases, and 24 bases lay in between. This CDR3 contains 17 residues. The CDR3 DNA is TGTGCCAGCAGTCCCGGGACTCGACAGGGATTTCGGGAGACCCAGTACTTC. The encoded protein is CASSPGTRQGFRETQYF.